Listed below are T cell receptor beta chains from one sample, sequenced in a study of shared clonotypes between healthy human individuals. Assay: immunoSEQ multiplex PCR; the TCRdb copy retains only in-frame clones and omits some. The sample holds approximately 640,000 clones, around 91% seen once. Sequencing was carried out using memory CD8+ T cells from PBMCs. The receptors were sampled from a man between 18 and 29 years old in good health. Some clones in this sample may be carry-over from other donors' samples. CDR3s include the opening cysteine and the closing phenylalanine or tryptophan. A D gene is named only where the DNA matches it firmly. Not all rows give a size; the values are once, few, many and, for expanded clones, a class.

.	TRBV5-5	.	TRBJ2-7	14	TGTGCCAGCAGCATCTCAAGGAACTCCTACGAGCAGTACTTC	CASSISRNSYEQYF
.	TRBV15	.	TRBJ1-5	13	TGTGCCACCAGCCCCTCAGGCAATCAGCCCCAGCATTTT	CATSPSGNQPQHF
.	TRBV4-2	.	TRBJ1-2	16	TGTGCCAGCAGCCCAGAGGGTGCCGACAGGAGCTATGGCTACACCTTC	CASSPEGADRSYGYTF
.	TRBV7-9	.	TRBJ1-2	11	TGTGCCAGCAGCCTGGCCAGTGGCTACACCTTC	CASSLASGYTF
TRBD1	TRBV27	.	TRBJ1-4	17	TGTGCCAGCGGTACAGGGGGCAGGGTAATAAGTAATGAAAAACTGTTTTTT	CASGTGGRVISNEKLFF
.	TRBV27	once	TRBJ2-2	13	TGTGCCAGCAGTTTAGACGGCACCGGGGAGCTGTTTTTT	CASSLDGTGELFF
.	TRBV4-1	once	TRBJ1-1	16	TGCGCCAGCAGCCGCCGGGGCGAGCCACCTAAGGCTGAAGCTTTCTTT	CASSRRGEPPKAEAFF
TRBD2	TRBV2	.	TRBJ2-1	15	TGTGCCAGCAGTGTAAAGAGCGGGGCCTACAATGAGCAGTTCTTC	CASSVKSGAYNEQFF
TRBD2	TRBV11-2	.	TRBJ2-7	16	TGTGCCAGCAGCCCGCCGCGACTAGCGGGAGCCGCCGAGCAGTACTTC	CASSPPRLAGAAEQYF
TRBD1	TRBV9	.	TRBJ1-1	17	TGTGCCAGCAGCCCCGGGACAGGTGGTCCTACGAACACTGAAGCTTTCTTT	CASSPGTGGPTNTEAFF
TRBD2	TRBV7-9	.	TRBJ2-3	17	TGTGCCAGCAGCCGGGGGACTAGCGGGAGGACCACAGATACGCAGTATTTT	CASSRGTSGRTTDTQYF
.	TRBV27	.	TRBJ2-7	16	TGTGCCAGCAGTTCCCCCGATCCGGGGCCTTCCTACGAGCAGTACTTC	CASSSPDPGPSYEQYF
TRBD2	TRBV9	.	TRBJ2-1	20	TGTGCCAGCAGCTTCTCATGGGGACTAGCGGGAGGGATCGGGTCCAATGAGCAGTTCTTC	CASSFSWGLAGGIGSNEQFF